These 24 T cell receptor beta chains share one sample of origin, sequenced in a study of T-cell reconstitution after alpha-beta-depleted transplantation in children. TCRbeta library construction was performed incorporating unique molecular identifiers. TCRdb analysed the PCR reads with MiXCR anew, one entry per CDR3 protein. The table has approximately 420,000 distinct CDR3 sequences, approximately 11% seen once. This material consisted of PBMCs from the stem cell graft donor, taken from the stem cell graft. The receptors were sampled from a human donor who donated a stem cell graft to a child with acute myeloid leukemia.

This clonotype was detected a few times. The rearrangement uses TRBV6-1 and TRBJ2-7, with D possibly matching TRBD1 (6 bases). This CDR3 region has 12 residues. V was trimmed by 10 bases and J by 3 bases, leaving 13 bases between them. CDR1 is MNHNS, CDR2 SASEGT, per germline. The DNA for the CDR3 is TGTGCCACTTTACAGGGAATCTACGAGCAGTACGTC. It is translated as CATLQGIYEQYV.

Ten or more counts support this clonotype. This chain joins TRBV7-3 and TRBJ1-6; maybe TRBD1 (6 bases). CDR1 is SGHTA, CDR2 FQGTGA, per germline. V dropped 5 bases and J dropped 6 bases, with 8 bases sitting between them. The CDR3 runs to 13 residues. CDR3 nucleotides: TGTGCCAGCAGCACAGGGCCTAATTCACCCCTCCACTTT. Its protein product is CASSTGPNSPLHF. Together with reference TRBV7-3 and TRBJ1-6, the CDR3 gives the full variable domain: GAGVSQTPSNKVTEKGKYVELRCDPISGHTALYWYRQSLGQGPEFLIYFQGTGAADDSGLPNDRFFAVRPEGSVSTLKIQRTERGDSAVYLCASSTGPNSPLHFGNGTRLTVT.

This clonotype was detected only a few times. The chain couples TRBV2 to TRBJ2-3; TRBD2 matches at 7 bases. CDR3 length equals 16 residues. CDR1 is SNHLY, CDR2 FYNNEI, per germline. V lost 3 bases and J lost 2; bases outside the gene matches: 8. CDR3 region: CASSEGGGPNTDTQYF. The CDR3 DNA reads as TGTGCCAGCAGTGAGGGGGGGGGACCTAACACAGATACGCAGTATTTT.

CDR3 sequence: CASGLPPTGVDYNEQFF. The CDR3 DNA sequence: TGTGCTAGTGGTTTACCCCCGACAGGGGTTGACTACAATGAGCAGTTCTTC. This chain joins TRBV12-5 and TRBJ2-1; 8 nucleotides line up with TRBD1. Germline V CDR1 and CDR2: LGHNT, FRNRAP. V lost 3 bases to trimming and J lost 3 bases; unmatched junction nucleotides: 10. The CDR3 covers 17 residues.

The V and J genes are TRBV20-1 and TRBJ2-7; 8 bases fit TRBD1. Germline assignment: CDR1 DFQATT and CDR2 SNEGSKA (reference sequence). V shed 6 bases, J shed 1 base, and the junction held 11 bases outside the gene matches. This CDR3 comprises 15 residues. The DNA of the CDR3 is TGCAGTGCCAATCAACCCTACAGGGGGTCCTACGAGCAGTACTTC. Translated, it gives CSANQPYRGSYEQYF.

Only a few counts were recorded for this clonotype. The J gene is TRBJ2-7, the V gene TRBV29-1, with D unresolved. Trimming stripped 1 base from V and 6 bases from J, with 13 bases between. The CDR3 is made up of 13 amino acids. The germline gives CDR1 SQVTM, CDR2 ANQGSEA. The DNA for the CDR3 is TGCAGCGTTGAAGGGGCCGGGCTAGTCGAGCAGTACTTC. This sequence encodes CSVEGAGLVEQYF.

This clonotype was seen only a few times. CDR3 coding DNA: TGCAGTGCTAGTTGGATCTCTGGAAACACCATATATTTT. This translates into CSASWISGNTIYF. The gene calls are TRBV20-1 and TRBJ1-3; D is ambiguous. Germline CDR1 reads DFQATT; CDR2 reads SNEGSKA (reference sequence). CDR3 length equals 13 residues. Between the trimmed V and J ends, which lost 3 bases and 0 bases, there was a span of 6 bases.

This clonotype was detected only a few times. The chain combines TRBV12-3 or TRBV12-4 with TRBJ1-1; TRBD1 matches at 8 bases. The CDR3 is 15 amino acids. The ends lost 6 bases at V and 1 base at J; junction bases unmatched: 7. CDR3 protein: CASRTGGTRNTEAFF. As DNA, the CDR3 is TGTGCCAGCAGAACAGGGGGTACGAGGAACACTGAAGCTTTCTTT.

This clonotype was seen only a few times. The gene calls are TRBV7-9 and TRBJ2-1, with 8 nucleotides matching TRBD2. Germline values: CDR1 SEHNR, CDR2 FQNEAQ (reference sequence). The CDR3 covers 14 residues. V was clipped by 7 bases and J by 1 base; unmatched bases: 3. The CDR3 is CASTTGGSYNEQFF. The DNA for the CDR3 is TGTGCCAGCACCACGGGGGGGTCCTACAATGAGCAGTTCTTC.

This rearrangement joins TRBV7-6 to TRBJ1-3; D not certain. Trimming took 1 base from V and 6 from J, leaving 7 bases between them. The germline CDR1 and CDR2 sequences are SGHVS and FNYEAQ. The CDR3 contains 13 residues. CDR3 residues: CASSLEQTNTIYF. The CDR3 DNA reads as TGTGCCAGCAGCTTAGAACAGACAAACACCATATATTTT. The complete variable domain, with remaining parts taken from reference TRBV7-6 and TRBJ1-3, reads GAGVSQSPRYKVTKRGQDVALRCDPISGHVSLYWYRQALGQGPEFLTYFNYEAQQDKSGLPNDRFSAERPEGSISTLTIQRTEQRDSAMYRCASSLEQTNTIYFGEGSWLTVV.

The J gene is TRBJ2-3, the V gene TRBV5-1, with 8 positions matching TRBD2. Germline CDR1 is SGHRS and CDR2 is YFSETQ. V lost 3 bases and J lost 0; bases outside the gene matches: 9. The CDR3 has 17 amino acids. DNA for the CDR3: TGCGCCAGCAGCTGGCCTCGGGGGGGCCCTAGCACAGATACGCAGTATTTT. Amino acid sequence: CASSWPRGGPSTDTQYF.

At least ten counts were recorded for this clonotype. The J gene is TRBJ1-2, the V gene TRBV29-1, with D maybe TRBD1 (5 bases). Trimming cost V 4 bases and J 4 bases, with 10 bases left between them. The CDR3 spans 12 residues. Germline loops: CDR1 SQVTM, CDR2 ANQGSEA. CDR3 DNA sequence: TGCAGCGTTGTAGCAGGGAGCTATGGCTACACCTTC. This encodes CSVVAGSYGYTF.

V usage is TRBV5-4 and J usage is TRBJ1-1; 7 positions match TRBD1. Per the germline V gene, CDR1 is SGHNT and CDR2 is YYREEE (reference sequence). CDR3 length equals 14 residues. The trim removed 6 bases at V and 0 bases at J, leaving 5 bases unmatched. The CDR3 protein is CASTSGTVNTEAFF. The CDR3 DNA sequence: TGTGCCAGCACCTCCGGGACAGTGAACACTGAAGCTTTCTTT.

The gene calls are TRBV12-5 and TRBJ2-3; possible D gene TRBD2, 6 bases. Trimming took off 6 bases at V and 0 bases at J, with 13 bases between the two ends. This CDR3 region has 15 residues. CDR1 is LGHNT and CDR2 is FRNRAP in the germline V gene. CDR3 amino acids: CASGGGGFSTDTQYF. The CDR3 DNA follows: TGTGCTAGTGGGGGGGGAGGATTTAGCACAGATACGCAGTATTTT.

This clonotype appeared many times. This rearrangement joins TRBV12-5 to TRBJ1-5, with TRBD1 matching 8 bases. Germline loops: CDR1 LGHNT, CDR2 FRNRAP. The CDR3 totals 16 residues. J gave up 4 bases and V 4 bases, and 9 bases lay outside the gene matches. The CDR3 spells CASGSKTGVGNQPQHF. Written as DNA, the CDR3 is TGTGCTAGTGGTTCGAAGACAGGGGTAGGAAATCAGCCCCAGCATTTT.

The chain joins TRBV3-1 to TRBJ1-3; weak D call: TRBD1 (5 bases). The germline V and J ends were trimmed by 3 bases and 2 bases, with 8 bases remaining between them. The CDR3 contains 14 residues. Looked up from germline, CDR1 is LGHDT and CDR2 is YNNKEL (reference sequence). In nucleotides, the CDR3 is TGTGCCAGCAGCCATGGAGGGGCTGGAAACACCATATATTTT. Translation gives CASSHGGAGNTIYF.

This clonotype turned up a few times. The chain joins TRBV12-3 or TRBV12-4 to TRBJ2-7; D call uncertain. Trimming shortened V by 3 bases and J by 0 bases, and 12 bases separated the two germline ends. The CDR3 runs 15 residues. CDR3 sequence reads: CASSFLDGASYEQYF. CDR3 nucleotides: TGTGCCAGCAGTTTCCTGGACGGAGCCTCCTACGAGCAGTACTTC.

This clonotype has more than one count but fewer than ten. This sequence joins TRBV6-5 and TRBJ1-4; tentatively, D is TRBD1 (6 bases). Germline CDR1 reads MNHEY; CDR2 reads SVGAGI. The CDR3 spans 15 residues. V lost 4 bases, J lost 0 bases, and 9 bases lay in between. The CDR3 loop reads CASSFGGATNEKLFF. The CDR3 region has the DNA TGTGCCAGCAGTTTCGGGGGCGCAACTAATGAAAAACTGTTTTTT.

Only a few counts were recorded for this clonotype. The CDR3 loop reads CASSQEGTRMGPQHF. CDR3 DNA: TGTGCCAGCAGCCAAGAAGGTACGCGTATGGGGCCCCAGCATTTT. This chain uses TRBV4-2 with TRBJ1-5; D uncertain. V gave up 0 bases and J gave up 9 bases, with 15 bases separating them. The CDR3 runs 15 residues. Germline V gene sequence: CDR1 LGHNA, CDR2 YNFKEQ.

This clonotype was detected a few times. The chain links TRBV18 to TRBJ1-2, with 7 bases lining up with TRBD1. Trimming at V came to 2 bases and at J to 1 base, leaving 7 bases not matched to a gene. Germline V lookup: CDR1 KGHSH, CDR2 LQKENI. The CDR3 runs to 16 residues. CDR3: CASSPLTGSGNYGYTF. In DNA, the CDR3 is TGTGCCAGCTCACCATTGACAGGGAGTGGTAACTATGGCTACACCTTC.

This clonotype was seen a few times. In DNA form, the CDR3 reads TGTGCCAGCAGTTTAGCCCGATCCTCGGGGGAATTCTATGAGCAGTTCTTC. It is translated as CASSLARSSGEFYEQFF. The V call is TRBV27, the J call TRBJ2-1; D possibly corresponds to TRBD2 (6 bases). Per germline, CDR1 MNHEY and CDR2 SMNVEV (reference sequence). The CDR3 covers 17 residues. Between the trimmed V and J ends, which lost 2 bases and 8 bases, there was a span of 22 bases.

The CDR3 coding sequence is TGCAGTGCTATTGTTAGCGGGAACAGCGGCTCCTACAATGAGCAGTTCTTC. Its protein is CSAIVSGNSGSYNEQFF. The chain uses TRBV20-1 and TRBJ2-1; TRBD2 aligns across 8 bases. CDR1 is DFQATT, CDR2 SNEGSKA, per germline (reference sequence). J lost 0 bases, V lost 4 bases, and 11 bases had no gene match. The CDR3 runs 17 residues.

CDR3 in DNA: TGTGCCAGCAGTAACAGGGACCGAAACTATGGCTACACCTTC. Its protein is CASSNRDRNYGYTF. The genes are TRBV6-5 and TRBJ1-2, with a possible D match to TRBD1 (6 bases). Trimming stripped 5 bases from V and 2 bases from J, with 12 bases between. The CDR3 covers 14 residues. The germline CDR1 and CDR2 sequences are MNHEY and SVGAGI.

The chain has TRBV12-3 or TRBV12-4 and TRBJ2-3, with 9 bases identical to TRBD2. This CDR3 comprises 17 residues. V was pared by 5 bases and J by 9 bases, with 18 bases of the junction left unmatched. CDR3 sequence reads: CASSPSGRGGFKETQYF. CDR3 in DNA: TGTGCCAGCAGTCCCTCGGGGCGGGGGGGCTTCAAAGAAACGCAGTATTTT.